This T cell receptor (beta chain) was sequenced in a study of blood T cells in healthy people across ages. With a J-beta primer mix and a sample-barcoded 5' primer, a second PCR ran 7 to 11 cycles. MiXCR was run by TCRdb on the 5' RACE reads, yielding one entry per CDR3 protein. The sample holds roughly 1,000,000 distinct CDR3 sequences, 20% to 25% seen once. Germline V CDR1 and CDR2: LGHNA, YSLEER. This CDR3 has 16 residues. The V end was cut by 2 bases, the J end by 0 bases, with 14 bases between. This sample was also put to use in a study of T cells of mothers and their children.

Sequenced: blood. The chain uses TRBV4-3 and TRBJ2-7; D may be TRBD1 or TRBD2 (5 bases each). The receptor's source is a girl aged 2 to 10 in good health. The CDR3 DNA follows: TGCGCCAGCAGCCAAACCCGGGACGGCTACTCCTACGAGCAGTACTTC. It translates to CASSQTRDGYSYEQYF.